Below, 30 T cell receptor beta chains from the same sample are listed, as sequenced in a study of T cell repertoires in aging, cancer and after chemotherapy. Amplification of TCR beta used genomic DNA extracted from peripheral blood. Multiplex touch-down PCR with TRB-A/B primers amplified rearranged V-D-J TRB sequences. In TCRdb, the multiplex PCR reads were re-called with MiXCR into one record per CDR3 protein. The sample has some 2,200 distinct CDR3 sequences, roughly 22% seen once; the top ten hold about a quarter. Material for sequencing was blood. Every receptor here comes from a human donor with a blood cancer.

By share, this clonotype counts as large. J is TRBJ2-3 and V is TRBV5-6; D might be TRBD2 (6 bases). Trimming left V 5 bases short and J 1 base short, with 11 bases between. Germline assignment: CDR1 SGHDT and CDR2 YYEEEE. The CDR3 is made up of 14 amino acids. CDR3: CASSLGLGTDTQYF. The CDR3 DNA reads TGTGCCAGCAGTCTGGGACTCGGCACAGATACGCAGTATTTT.

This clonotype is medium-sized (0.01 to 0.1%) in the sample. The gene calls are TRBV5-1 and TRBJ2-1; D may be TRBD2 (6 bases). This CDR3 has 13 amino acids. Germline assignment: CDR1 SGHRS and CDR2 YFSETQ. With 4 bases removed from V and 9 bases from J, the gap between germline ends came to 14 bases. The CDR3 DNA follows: TGCGCCAGCAGCGTCGCGGGACTTCCTGAGCAGTTCTTC. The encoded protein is CASSVAGLPEQFF.

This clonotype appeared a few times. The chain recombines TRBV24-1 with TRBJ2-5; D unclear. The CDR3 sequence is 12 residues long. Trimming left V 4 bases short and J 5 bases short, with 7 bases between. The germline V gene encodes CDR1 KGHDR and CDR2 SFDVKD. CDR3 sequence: CATSDLRETQYF. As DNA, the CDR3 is TGTGCCACCAGTGACCTAAGGGAGACCCAGTACTTC.

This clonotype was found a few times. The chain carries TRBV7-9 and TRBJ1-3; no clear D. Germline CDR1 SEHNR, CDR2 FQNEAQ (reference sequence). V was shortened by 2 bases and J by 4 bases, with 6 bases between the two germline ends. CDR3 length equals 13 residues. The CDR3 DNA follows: TGTGCCAGCAGCTTACGCAGAGGAAACACCATATATTTT. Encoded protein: CASSLRRGNTIYF.

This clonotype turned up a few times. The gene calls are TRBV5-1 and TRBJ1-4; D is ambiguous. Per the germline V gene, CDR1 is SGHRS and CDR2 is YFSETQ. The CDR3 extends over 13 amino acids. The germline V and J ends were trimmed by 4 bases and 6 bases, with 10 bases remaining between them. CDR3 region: CASSRTVDEKLFF. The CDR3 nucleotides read TGCGCCAGCAGCAGGACTGTTGATGAAAAACTGTTTTTT. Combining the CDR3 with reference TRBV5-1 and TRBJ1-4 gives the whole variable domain KAGVTQTPRYLIKTRGQQVTLSCSPISGHRSVSWYQQTPGQGLQFLFEYFSETQRNKGNFPGRFSGRQFSNSRSEMNVSTLELGDSALYLCASSRTVDEKLFFGSGTQLSVL.

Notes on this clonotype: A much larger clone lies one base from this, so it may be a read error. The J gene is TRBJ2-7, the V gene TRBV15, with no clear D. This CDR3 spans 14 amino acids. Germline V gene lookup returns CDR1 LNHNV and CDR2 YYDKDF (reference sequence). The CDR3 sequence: CATRGAGDPYEQNF. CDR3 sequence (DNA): TGTGCCACCAGAGGAGCAGGTGACCCCTACGAGCAGAACTTC. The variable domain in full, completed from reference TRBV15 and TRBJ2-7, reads DAMVIQNPRYQVTQFGKPVTLSCSQTLNHNVMYWYQQKSSQAPKLLFHYYDKDFNNEADTPDNFQSRRPNTSFCFLDIRSPGLGDTAMYLCATRGAGDPYEQNFGPGTRLTVT.

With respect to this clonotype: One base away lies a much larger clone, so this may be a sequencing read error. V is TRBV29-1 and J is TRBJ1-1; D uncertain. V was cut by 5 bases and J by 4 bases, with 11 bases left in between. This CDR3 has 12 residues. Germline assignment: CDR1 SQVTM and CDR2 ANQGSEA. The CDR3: CSVKDWSTEAFF. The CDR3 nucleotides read TGCAGCGTTAAGGACTGGAGCACTGAAGCTTTCTTT.

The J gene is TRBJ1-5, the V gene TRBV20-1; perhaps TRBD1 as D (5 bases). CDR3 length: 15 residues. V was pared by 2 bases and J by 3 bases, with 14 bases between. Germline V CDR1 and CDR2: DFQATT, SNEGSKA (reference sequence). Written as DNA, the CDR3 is TGCAGTGCTAGATTGGGGGGGAGCGCCAATCAGCCCCAGCATTTT. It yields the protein CSARLGGSANQPQHF.

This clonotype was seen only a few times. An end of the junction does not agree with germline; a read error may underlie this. CDR3 coding DNA: TGTGCCAGCAGCGTAGCGTCAGGCAGGGGGCTAGCCTATGGCTACACCTTC. Amino acids: CASSVASGRGLAYGYTF. V and J are TRBV7-9 and TRBJ1-2; 8 bases fit TRBD1. This CDR3 spans 17 amino acids. The germline V gene has CDR1 SEHNR and CDR2 FQNEAQ (reference sequence).

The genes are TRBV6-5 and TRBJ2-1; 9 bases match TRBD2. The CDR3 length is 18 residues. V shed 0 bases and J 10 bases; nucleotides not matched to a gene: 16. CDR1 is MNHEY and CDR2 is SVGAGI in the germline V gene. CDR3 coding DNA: TGTGCCAGCAGTTACTCGAAAGGCAGTAGCGGGGGACCGGGGGAGCAGTTCTTC. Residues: CASSYSKGSSGGPGEQFF.

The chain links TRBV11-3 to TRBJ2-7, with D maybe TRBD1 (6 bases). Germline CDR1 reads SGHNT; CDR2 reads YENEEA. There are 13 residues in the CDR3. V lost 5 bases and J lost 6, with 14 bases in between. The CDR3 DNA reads TGTGCCAGCAGCCCAGAGGGGGAAGGCGAGCAGTACTTC. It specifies CASSPEGEGEQYF.

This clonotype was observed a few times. The CDR3 reads CASSLAASGANVLTF. The CDR3 DNA is TGTGCCAGCAGCTTAGCGGCCTCTGGGGCCAACGTCCTGACTTTC. The V call is TRBV7-9, the J call TRBJ2-6; the D is unclear. The length of the CDR3 is 15 residues. From germline, CDR1 is SEHNR and CDR2 FQNEAQ (reference sequence). V shed 0 bases and J shed 0 bases, with 3 bases lying between them.

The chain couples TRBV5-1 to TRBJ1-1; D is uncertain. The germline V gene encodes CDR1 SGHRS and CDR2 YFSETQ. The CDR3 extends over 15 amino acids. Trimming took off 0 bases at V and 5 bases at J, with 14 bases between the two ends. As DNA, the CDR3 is TGCGCCAGCAGCTTGGGGGGAGGCAGGCCAACTGAAGCTTTCTTT. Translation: CASSLGGGRPTEAFF.

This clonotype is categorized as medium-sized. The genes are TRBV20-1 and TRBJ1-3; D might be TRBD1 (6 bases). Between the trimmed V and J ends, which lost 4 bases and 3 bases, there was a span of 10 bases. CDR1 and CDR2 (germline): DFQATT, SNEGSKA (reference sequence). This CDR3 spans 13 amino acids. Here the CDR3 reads CSATTGSGNTIYF. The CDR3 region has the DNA TGCAGTGCTACTACAGGGAGTGGAAACACCATATATTTT.

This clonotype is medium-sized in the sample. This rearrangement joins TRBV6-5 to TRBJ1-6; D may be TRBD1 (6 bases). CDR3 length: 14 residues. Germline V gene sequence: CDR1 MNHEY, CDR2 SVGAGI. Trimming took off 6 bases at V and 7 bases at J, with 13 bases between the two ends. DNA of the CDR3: TGTGCCAGCAGACCGGACAGTTTAAATTCACCCCTCCACTTT. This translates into CASRPDSLNSPLHF.

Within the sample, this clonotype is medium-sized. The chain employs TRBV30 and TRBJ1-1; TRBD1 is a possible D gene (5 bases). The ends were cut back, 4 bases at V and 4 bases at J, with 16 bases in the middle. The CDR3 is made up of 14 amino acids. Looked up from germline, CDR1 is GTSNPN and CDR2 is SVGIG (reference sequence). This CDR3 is CAWTRDLRGTEAFF. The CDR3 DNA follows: TGTGCCTGGACCCGGGACCTCAGAGGCACTGAAGCTTTCTTT.

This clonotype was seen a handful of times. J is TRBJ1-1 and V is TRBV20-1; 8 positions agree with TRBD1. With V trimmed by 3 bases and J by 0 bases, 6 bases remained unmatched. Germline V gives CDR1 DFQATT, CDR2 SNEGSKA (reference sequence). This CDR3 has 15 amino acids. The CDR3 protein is CSARGRTGLNTEAFF. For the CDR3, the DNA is TGCAGTGCTAGGGGCCGGACAGGGCTGAACACTGAAGCTTTCTTT.

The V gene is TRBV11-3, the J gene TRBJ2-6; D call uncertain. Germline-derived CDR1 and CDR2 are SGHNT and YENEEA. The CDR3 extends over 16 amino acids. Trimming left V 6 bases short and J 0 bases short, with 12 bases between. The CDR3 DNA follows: TGTGCCAGCAGTCCTGACCTTCCCTCTGGGGCCAACGTCCTGACTTTC. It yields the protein CASSPDLPSGANVLTF.

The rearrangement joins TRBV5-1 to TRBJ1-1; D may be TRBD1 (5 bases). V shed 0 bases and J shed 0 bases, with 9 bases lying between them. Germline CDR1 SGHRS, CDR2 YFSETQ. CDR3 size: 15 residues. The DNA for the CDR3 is TGCGCCAGCAGCTTGGCCGGGACGGTGAACACTGAAGCTTTCTTT. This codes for CASSLAGTVNTEAFF. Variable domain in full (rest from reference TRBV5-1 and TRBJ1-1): KAGVTQTPRYLIKTRGQQVTLSCSPISGHRSVSWYQQTPGQGLQFLFEYFSETQRNKGNFPGRFSGRQFSNSRSEMNVSTLELGDSALYLCASSLAGTVNTEAFFGQGTRLTVV.

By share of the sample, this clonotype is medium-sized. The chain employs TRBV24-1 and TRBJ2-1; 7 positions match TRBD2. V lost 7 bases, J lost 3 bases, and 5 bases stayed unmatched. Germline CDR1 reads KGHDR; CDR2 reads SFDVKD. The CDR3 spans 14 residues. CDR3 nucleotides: TGTGCCACCAGCGGAAGCGGGAACTACAATGAGCAGTTCTTC. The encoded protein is CATSGSGNYNEQFF.

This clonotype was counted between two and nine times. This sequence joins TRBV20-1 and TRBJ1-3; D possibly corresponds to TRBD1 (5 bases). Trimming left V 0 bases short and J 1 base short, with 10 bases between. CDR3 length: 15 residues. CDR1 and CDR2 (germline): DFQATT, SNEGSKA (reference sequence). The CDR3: CSARDLRGSGNTIYF. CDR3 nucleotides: TGCAGTGCTAGAGATCTCCGGGGGTCTGGAAACACCATATATTTT.

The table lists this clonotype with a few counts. Written as DNA, the CDR3 is TGTGCCAGCAGCCTCGCGGGGGGGGGCCACGAGCAGTACTTC. It specifies CASSLAGGGHEQYF. The chain joins TRBV12-3 or TRBV12-4 to TRBJ2-7; TRBD2 aligns across 9 bases. J was trimmed by 5 bases and V by 6 bases; bases with no gene match: 8. The CDR3 runs 14 residues.

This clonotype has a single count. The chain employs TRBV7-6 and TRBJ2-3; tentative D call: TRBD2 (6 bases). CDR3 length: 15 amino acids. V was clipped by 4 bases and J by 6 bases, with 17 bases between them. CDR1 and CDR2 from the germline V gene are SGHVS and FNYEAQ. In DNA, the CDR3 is TGTGCCAGCAGCTATAAAGTAGGCGCGGGGGATACGCAGTATTTT. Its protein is CASSYKVGAGDTQYF.

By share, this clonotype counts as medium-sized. The CDR3 sequence: CAISGQGGAYNEQFF. DNA for the CDR3: TGTGCCATCAGCGGACAGGGGGGGGCCTACAATGAGCAGTTCTTC. The V and J genes are TRBV10-3 and TRBJ2-1; the match to TRBD1 covers 10 bases. J gave up 2 bases and V 6 bases, and 4 bases lay outside the gene matches. The V gene's germline CDR1 is ENHRY and CDR2 SYGVKD. The CDR3 covers 15 residues.

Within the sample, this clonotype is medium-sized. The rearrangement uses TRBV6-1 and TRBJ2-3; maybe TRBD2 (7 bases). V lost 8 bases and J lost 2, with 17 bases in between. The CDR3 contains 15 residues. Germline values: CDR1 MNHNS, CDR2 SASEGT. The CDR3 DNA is TGTGCCAGCGGGGGCGGGAGTCCCCTCACAGATACGCAGTATTTT. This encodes CASGGGSPLTDTQYF.

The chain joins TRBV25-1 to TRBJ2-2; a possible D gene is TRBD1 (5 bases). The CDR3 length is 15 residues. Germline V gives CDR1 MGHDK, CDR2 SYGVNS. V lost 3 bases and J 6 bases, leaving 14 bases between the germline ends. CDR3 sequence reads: CASSDRGQGPGELFF. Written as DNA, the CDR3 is TGTGCCAGCAGTGACCGAGGTCAGGGCCCCGGGGAGCTGTTTTTT.

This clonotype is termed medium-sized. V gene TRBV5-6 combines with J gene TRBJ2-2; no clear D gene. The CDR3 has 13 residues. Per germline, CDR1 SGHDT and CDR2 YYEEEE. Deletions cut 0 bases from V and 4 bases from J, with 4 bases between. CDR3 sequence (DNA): TGTGCCAGCAGCTTGGCGGTCACCGGGGAGCTGTTTTTT. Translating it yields CASSLAVTGELFF.

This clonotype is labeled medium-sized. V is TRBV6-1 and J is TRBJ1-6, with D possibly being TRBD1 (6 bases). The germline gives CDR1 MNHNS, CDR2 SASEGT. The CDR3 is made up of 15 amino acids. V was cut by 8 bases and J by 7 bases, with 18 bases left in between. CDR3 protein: CASVRKGGRNSPLHF. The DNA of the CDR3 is TGTGCCAGCGTGCGAAAGGGGGGCCGGAATTCACCCCTCCACTTT.

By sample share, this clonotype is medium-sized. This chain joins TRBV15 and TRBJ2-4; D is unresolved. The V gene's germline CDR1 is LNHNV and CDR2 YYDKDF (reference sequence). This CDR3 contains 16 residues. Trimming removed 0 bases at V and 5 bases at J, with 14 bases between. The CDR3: CATSREATLSQNIQYF. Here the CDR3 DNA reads TGTGCCACCAGCAGAGAGGCTACCCTATCACAAAACATTCAGTACTTC.

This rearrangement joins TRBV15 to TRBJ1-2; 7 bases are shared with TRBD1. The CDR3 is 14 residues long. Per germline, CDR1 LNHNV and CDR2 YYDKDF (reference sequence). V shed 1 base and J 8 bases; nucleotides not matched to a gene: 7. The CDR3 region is CATSRAQQGYGYTF. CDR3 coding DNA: TGTGCCACCAGCAGAGCCCAACAGGGGTACGGCTACACCTTC. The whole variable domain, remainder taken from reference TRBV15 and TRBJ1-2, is DAMVIQNPRYQVTQFGKPVTLSCSQTLNHNVMYWYQQKSSQAPKLLFHYYDKDFNNEADTPDNFQSRRPNTSFCFLDIRSPGLGDTAMYLCATSRAQQGYGYTFGSGTRLTVV.